This record looks at one TCR beta chain sequence and its context. The CDR3 contains 16 residues. V was trimmed by 3 bases and J by 2 bases, leaving 15 bases between them. The V gene's germline CDR1 is LNHDA and CDR2 SQIVND (reference sequence). Measured with immunoSEQ multiplex PCR; TCRdb has only the in-frame clones, and not every one. Among about 130,000 clones listed, 81% were seen once. The data derive from a study of blood T cell repertoires in COVID-19. Study-wide background: COVID-19 samples from acute and convalescent phases originated in the United States, Italy and Spain.

Sequencing input: peripheral blood. This sequence joins TRBV19 and TRBJ2-3; tentative D call: TRBD2 (5 bases). The receptor's source is a man aged 25 to 45 with COVID-19, enrolled during active disease. This CDR3 is CASSIRSGIDTDTQYF. The CDR3 DNA follows: TGTGCCAGTAGTATTCGATCGGGGATCGACACAGATACGCAGTATTTT.